Presented here are 25 T cell receptor beta chains from one specimen sequenced in a study of blood T cell repertoires in COVID-19. Sequencing used immunoSEQ multiplex PCR; TCRdb keeps in-frame clones, though not all of them. The sample includes some 200,000 clones, 94% seen only once; the top ten take 0.6% to 0.9%. Sequencing used peripheral blood. All receptors derive from a man aged 30 to 45 with COVID-19, enrolled during active disease.

V is TRBV5-1 and J is TRBJ2-1, with a possible D match to TRBD2 (6 bases). The CDR3 extends over 13 amino acids. The germline gives CDR1 SGHRS, CDR2 YFSETQ. V was shortened by 4 bases and J by 6 bases, with 11 bases between the two germline ends. CDR3: CASSPGRRNEQFF. For the CDR3, the DNA is TGCGCCAGCAGCCCGGGGAGGCGCAATGAGCAGTTCTTC.

CDR3 region: CASSPLPVRRGLNSPLHF. The CDR3 region has the DNA TGTGCCAGCTCACCACTTCCCGTCCGTAGGGGGCTTAATTCACCCCTCCACTTT. The chain couples TRBV18 to TRBJ1-6; 7 nucleotides agree with TRBD1. The CDR3 consists of 18 residues. CDR1 and CDR2 from the germline V gene are KGHSH and LQKENI. The V gene end was trimmed by 1 base and the J gene end by 6 bases; junction bases not matched to a gene: 12.

This chain connects TRBV18 to TRBJ2-6; 9 nucleotides line up with TRBD1. V lost 3 bases and J lost 0; bases outside the gene matches: 6. Germline CDR1 KGHSH, CDR2 LQKENI. The CDR3 is 18 residues long. The CDR3 DNA is TGTGCCAGCTCACCTCTGGGACAGGGACCCTCTGGGGCCAACGTCCTGACTTTC. Its translation: CASSPLGQGPSGANVLTF.

The chain joins TRBV30 to TRBJ1-4; possibly TRBD1 for D (5 bases). The CDR3 is made up of 13 amino acids. V lost 0 bases to trimming and J lost 12 bases, with 14 bases between them. CDR1 is GTSNPN and CDR2 is SVGIG in the germline V gene (reference sequence). CDR3 sequence reads: CAWSVREGGELFF. The CDR3 DNA reads as TGTGCCTGGAGTGTAAGGGAGGGAGGGGAACTGTTTTTT. The entire variable domain, with the rest obtained from reference TRBV30 and TRBJ1-4, is as follows: SQTIHQWPATLVQPVGSPLSLECTVEGTSNPNLYWYRQAAGRGLQLLFYSVGIGQISSEVPQNLSASRPQDRQFILSSKKLLLSDSGFYLCAWSVREGGELFFGSGTQLSVL.

The CDR3 DNA is TGTGCCAGCAGCTTAGGGGCCAATTCACCCCTCCACTTT. Protein sequence: CASSLGANSPLHF. The chain has TRBV7-9 and TRBJ1-6; D gene ambiguous. Germline V lookup: CDR1 SEHNR, CDR2 FQNEAQ (reference sequence). V was pared by 1 base and J by 7 bases, with 5 bases between. This CDR3 has 13 residues. Looking up the rest from reference TRBV7-9 and TRBJ1-6 gives the full variable domain: DTGVSQNPRHKITKRGQNVTFRCDPISEHNRLYWYRQTLGQGPEFLTYFQNEAQLEKSRLLSDRFSAERPKGSFSTLEIQRTEQGDSAMYLCASSLGANSPLHFGNGTRLTVT.

This chain joins TRBV19 and TRBJ1-2; 8 positions agree with TRBD1. The junction had 7 bases not matched to a gene; V was cut back by 6 bases and J by 1 base. Germline V CDR1 and CDR2: LNHDA, SQIVND (reference sequence). This CDR3 has 15 amino acids. CDR3 residues: CASRTPGQDNYGYTF. Here the CDR3 DNA reads TGTGCCAGTAGAACACCGGGACAGGATAACTATGGCTACACCTTC.

V is TRBV7-6 and J is TRBJ1-1, with D perhaps TRBD1 (6 bases). The CDR3 length is 15 residues. Germline values: CDR1 SGHVS, CDR2 FNYEAQ. Between the trimmed V and J ends, which lost 5 bases and 1 base, there was a span of 14 bases. The CDR3 DNA is TGTGCCAGCAGCCCACAGGACAGCGCGAACACTGAAGCTTTCTTT. Amino acids: CASSPQDSANTEAFF.

This clone was detected once. The chain carries TRBV11-3 and TRBJ2-2; 10 bases line up with TRBD1. The length of the CDR3 is 16 residues. Per the germline V gene, CDR1 is SGHNT and CDR2 is YENEEA. V was clipped by 5 bases and J by 5 bases; unmatched bases: 8. CDR3 sequence: CASSDRDRGGTGELFF. As DNA, the CDR3 is TGTGCCAGCAGCGACCGGGACAGGGGTGGAACCGGGGAGCTGTTTTTT.

The V and J genes are TRBV10-3 and TRBJ1-1; 8 positions match TRBD1. The CDR3 spans 14 residues. V dropped 4 bases and J dropped 1; count of bases not matched to a gene: 2. Germline loops: CDR1 ENHRY, CDR2 SYGVKD. The CDR3 is CAISATGENTEAFF. CDR3 DNA: TGTGCCATCAGTGCGACAGGGGAGAACACTGAAGCTTTCTTT.

This clone has a handful of counts. This rearrangement joins TRBV9 to TRBJ1-2; TRBD1 is a possible D gene (5 bases). The CDR3 runs 14 residues. CDR1 is SGDLS and CDR2 is YYNGEE in the germline V gene. V dropped 0 bases and J dropped 8 bases, with 14 bases sitting between them. The CDR3 region has the DNA TGTGCCAGCAGCGTAGCTTTAGGGGCCGGGGGCTACACCTTC. This gives the protein CASSVALGAGGYTF. Full variable domain (outside the CDR3, taken from reference TRBV9 and TRBJ1-2): DSGVTQTPKHLITATGQRVTLRCSPRSGDLSVYWYQQSLDQGLQFLIQYYNGEERAKGNILERFSAQQFPDLHSELNLSSLELGDSALYFCASSVALGAGGYTFGSGTRLTVV.

The CDR3 sequence: CASSRDIPYSGNTIYF. The CDR3 nucleotides read TGCGCCAGCAGCCGGGACATTCCCTACTCTGGAAACACCATATATTTT. This chain links TRBV10-1 with TRBJ1-3, with D tentatively TRBD1 (6 bases). CDR3 length: 16 residues. The V gene lost 6 bases and the J gene lost 0 bases, with 15 bases spanning the gap. CDR1 is WNHNN, CDR2 SYGVQD, per germline (reference sequence).

V usage is TRBV5-4 and J usage is TRBJ1-6, with no clear D. With 4 bases removed from V and 10 bases from J, the gap between germline ends came to 18 bases. This CDR3 is 15 amino acids long. Germline V gene sequence: CDR1 SGHNT, CDR2 YYREEE (reference sequence). The CDR3 DNA sequence: TGTGCCAGCAGCGCCAATGAGGGAACTGGCTCACCCCTCCACTTT. This codes for CASSANEGTGSPLHF.

The chain carries TRBV10-2 and TRBJ1-5; 9 bases are a match to TRBD1. This CDR3 contains 16 residues. Losses at the gene ends were 4 bases for V and 6 bases for J; bases not matched to a gene: 10. Looked up from germline, CDR1 is WSHSY and CDR2 is SAAADI. CDR3: CASSVPRGQGIQPQHF. In DNA form, the CDR3 reads TGCGCCAGCAGTGTTCCGCGGGGACAGGGTATTCAGCCCCAGCATTTT.

The V gene is TRBV18, the J gene TRBJ2-6; D call uncertain. V was pared by 3 bases and J by 0 bases, with 9 bases between. The V gene's germline CDR1 is KGHSH and CDR2 LQKENI. This CDR3 has 16 amino acids. The CDR3 sequence is CASSPETPSGANVLTF. CDR3 bases: TGTGCCAGCTCACCCGAGACACCCTCTGGGGCCAACGTCCTGACTTTC.

The genes are TRBV7-9 and TRBJ1-2; D not resolved. Trimming stripped 5 bases from V and 5 bases from J, with 9 bases between. This CDR3 is 12 amino acids long. CDR1 is SEHNR, CDR2 FQNEAQ, per germline (reference sequence). DNA of the CDR3: TGTGCCAGCAGCCCAGTATCGTATGGCTACACCTTC. The encoded protein is CASSPVSYGYTF.

This chain joins TRBV18 and TRBJ1-2; 11 positions match TRBD1. Germline V CDR1 and CDR2: KGHSH, LQKENI. CDR3 length equals 13 residues. Trimming at V came to 8 bases and at J to 3 bases, leaving 2 bases not matched to a gene. The CDR3: CASGTGGDYGYTF. CDR3 in DNA: TGTGCCAGCGGGACAGGGGGTGACTATGGCTACACCTTC.

The chain couples TRBV2 to TRBJ1-1, with unresolved D. The CDR3 contains 12 residues. V lost 9 bases, J lost 6 bases, and 14 bases lay in between. CDR1 SNHLY and CDR2 FYNNEI come from the germline V gene. This chain's CDR3 is CASPRRYSEAFF. CDR3 DNA sequence: TGTGCCAGTCCCCGCAGGTATTCTGAAGCTTTCTTT.

The chain has TRBV5-1 and TRBJ1-6, with 7 bases aligning to TRBD1. This CDR3 has 15 residues. Germline values: CDR1 SGHRS, CDR2 YFSETQ. V was clipped by 0 bases and J by 5 bases; unmatched bases: 2. The CDR3 is CASSLDRGDNSPLHF. The CDR3 DNA reads TGCGCCAGCAGCTTGGACAGGGGTGATAATTCACCCCTCCACTTT.

The V gene is TRBV21-1, the J gene TRBJ1-5; TRBD1 is the table's D call and was not checked against the DNA. TRBV21-1 is assigned pseudogene status. The CDR3 runs 17 residues. Here the CDR3 reads CASSKGGQVLRNQPQHF. CDR3 in DNA: TGTGCCAGCAGCAAGGGCGGACAGGTTCTACGCAATCAGCCCCAGCATTTT.

The chain couples TRBV18 to TRBJ1-5; TRBD1 agrees at 7 bases. The CDR3 totals 14 residues. V was pared by 6 bases and J by 2 bases, with 4 bases of the junction left unmatched. The germline V gene encodes CDR1 KGHSH and CDR2 LQKENI. CDR3 sequence (DNA): TGTGCCAGCTCGGGACAGAATGGCAATCAGCCCCAGCATTTT. It is translated as CASSGQNGNQPQHF.

V and J are TRBV19 and TRBJ1-2, with TRBD1 identical over 7 bases. After removal of 9 bases from V and 2 bases from J, the junction contained 6 bases not matched to a gene. CDR3 size: 13 residues. Germline V gives CDR1 LNHDA, CDR2 SQIVND (reference sequence). CDR3 sequence: CASFPGQNYGYTF. The CDR3 region has the DNA TGTGCCAGCTTCCCGGGACAGAACTATGGCTACACCTTC.

This sequence joins TRBV5-3 and TRBJ2-5, with 7 bases identical to TRBD1. TRBV5-3 is known as an ORF, though its function is uncertain. Trimming took 4 bases from V and 1 from J; bases not matched to a gene: 10. There are 16 residues in the CDR3. The CDR3 here is CARSPGTEDFQETQYF. The CDR3 DNA reads TGTGCCAGAAGCCCAGGGACAGAAGACTTCCAAGAGACCCAGTACTTC.

V is TRBV7-9 and J is TRBJ1-1; D is ambiguous. Trimming stripped 4 bases from V and 3 bases from J, with 15 bases between. Germline V CDR1 and CDR2: SEHNR, FQNEAQ (reference sequence). This CDR3 contains 15 residues. The CDR3 protein is CASSSHSRRDTEAFF. CDR3 in DNA: TGTGCCAGCAGCTCCCATTCAAGGAGGGACACTGAAGCTTTCTTT.

The chain employs TRBV7-3 and TRBJ1-2; D is unresolved. Germline CDR1 and CDR2: SGHTA and FQGTGA. V was clipped by 0 bases and J by 3 bases, with 11 bases between them. This CDR3 is built from 15 residues. CDR3 in amino acids: CASSLTPSRDYGYTF. The CDR3 nucleotides are TGTGCCAGCAGCTTAACTCCTTCTCGGGACTATGGCTACACCTTC.

The V call is TRBV12-3 or TRBV12-4, the J call TRBJ1-2; D gene unclear. The CDR3 sequence is 13 residues long. The V end lost 6 bases, the J end lost 3 bases, and 11 bases lay between the germline ends. The CDR3 loop is CASSPLRDYGYTF. As DNA, the CDR3 is TGTGCCAGCAGCCCCCTCCGCGACTATGGCTACACCTTC.